The source of this TCR beta chain is a study of blood T cell repertoires in COVID-19. The J segment lost 2 bases and the V segment lost 5 bases, leaving 13 bases of the junction unmatched. The CDR3 totals 17 residues. Per the germline V gene, CDR1 is MNHEY and CDR2 is SVGEGT. Authors' data handling: Amplification from reference gene primers served as the basis for estimated nucleated cell counts. Profiling relied on immunoSEQ multiplex PCR, and the TCRdb table lists in-frame clones only, not all of them. D and trimming come from the DNA, and the V and J calls and clone size come from that table. The table shows around 130,000 clones, with around 86% occurring only once.

The sequence was obtained from a woman aged 50 to 60 who had recovered from COVID-19. The chain couples TRBV6-2 or TRBV6-3 to TRBJ2-7; TRBD1 matches at 9 bases. The sequencing sample was made of peripheral blood. The CDR3, as DNA: TGTGCCAGCAGTATTAAGTGGACAGGGGTTGTAACCTACGAGCAGTACTTC. Translated: CASSIKWTGVVTYEQYF.